This record concerns one T cell receptor beta chain sequence. Its target is unknown. The sample belongs to a study of OX40 agonist ivuxolimab in advanced cancers. Study-wide results and limits: Some nonresponders also had low normalized T-cell clonal expansion.

The CDR3 loop spans 13 amino acids. Germline V lookup: CDR1 SNHLY, CDR2 FYNNEI. Trimming cost V 3 bases and J 5 bases, with 10 bases left between them. Data came from immunoSEQ multiplex PCR; TCRdb stores just in-frame clones and leaves some out. The sample has about 68,000 clones, roughly 84% seen once. Source: CD4+ or CD8+ T cells sorted from blood, taken in a trial of the OX40 agonist ivuxolimab. The V gene is TRBV2, the J gene TRBJ2-5; D is undetermined. The clonotype was recovered from an adult with an advanced solid tumor such as melanoma, head and neck, liver or kidney cancer. This CDR3 reads CASSDDFRETQYF. The CDR3 DNA reads TGTGCCAGCAGTGATGACTTCCGGGAGACCCAGTACTTC.